Following are 10 T cell receptor beta chains from one sample sequenced in a study of T-cell reconstitution after alpha-beta-depleted transplantation in children. Molecular barcoding with unique molecular identifiers was used for the TCRbeta library. TCRdb independently ran MiXCR on the PCR reads; one entry per CDR3 protein. The sample lists 550,000 to 600,000 distinct CDR3 sequences, about 23% seen once, with approximately 14% in the top ten. The input for sequencing was PBMCs, mostly from graft donor cells, taken 360 days after TCRalphabeta/CD19-depleted stem cell transplant. These receptor sequences come from a boy in the first two years of life who had a stem cell transplant for acute myeloid leukemia, so the T cells may come from the graft donor.

The chain links TRBV20-1 to TRBJ2-3; D may be TRBD1 or TRBD2 (6 bases each). The germline gives CDR1 DFQATT, CDR2 SNEGSKA (reference sequence). V was clipped by 2 bases and J by 3 bases, with 12 bases between them. This CDR3 is built from 14 residues. The DNA of the CDR3 is TGCAGTGCTAGAAGGGGGGCGAAAACAGATACGCAGTATTTT. Translating it yields CSARRGAKTDTQYF.

This chain's CDR3 is CASSVAPPGQGTEAFF. The CDR3 region has the DNA TGTGCCAGCAGCGTAGCTCCACCGGGACAGGGTACTGAAGCTTTCTTT. This chain connects TRBV9 to TRBJ1-1, with 9 bases aligning to TRBD1. This CDR3 has 16 amino acids. Germline V CDR1 and CDR2: SGDLS, YYNGEE. The ends lost 0 bases at V and 5 bases at J; junction bases unmatched: 8.

CDR3 in amino acids: CASSLNPVGDTQYF. DNA of the CDR3: TGTGCCAGCAGTTTGAACCCAGTAGGAGATACGCAGTATTTT. The gene calls are TRBV12-3 or TRBV12-4 and TRBJ2-3; unclear D gene. The CDR3 totals 14 residues. V gave up 3 bases and J gave up 5 bases, with 12 bases separating them.

The genes are TRBV6-1 and TRBJ1-4; 8 nucleotides agree with TRBD1. V gave up 3 bases and J gave up 6 bases; unmatched junction bases: 3. The CDR3 spans 14 residues. Germline V gene lookup returns CDR1 MNHNS and CDR2 SASEGT. The CDR3 nucleotides read TGTGCCAGCAGTGATGGACAGGGCCATGAAAAACTGTTTTTT. Residues: CASSDGQGHEKLFF.

This clonotype has ten or more counts. The chain couples TRBV29-1 to TRBJ2-2; D possibly matches TRBD1 or TRBD2 (6 bases each). CDR3 size: 16 residues. Trimming shortened V by 5 bases and J by 3 bases, and 19 bases separated the two germline ends. Per the germline V gene, CDR1 is SQVTM and CDR2 is ANQGSEA. CDR3 sequence: CSVHEDGGRHTGELFF. The CDR3 bases are TGCAGCGTTCACGAAGACGGGGGCAGGCACACCGGGGAGCTGTTTTTT.

This clonotype was observed at least ten times. The V and J genes are TRBV20-1 and TRBJ1-1, with a possible D match to TRBD1 (6 bases). Per germline, CDR1 DFQATT and CDR2 SNEGSKA (reference sequence). CDR3 length: 15 amino acids. V lost 1 base to trimming and J lost 10 bases, with 22 bases between them. In DNA form, the CDR3 reads TGCAGTGCTAGAGTTGGGGGGGCCGTCTCTAGTGGAGCTTTCTTT. The encoded protein is CSARVGGAVSSGAFF.

This clonotype appeared many times. The gene calls are TRBV7-2 and TRBJ2-5, with D tentatively TRBD2 (6 bases). CDR1 SGHTA and CDR2 FQGNSA come from the germline V gene. Trimming shortened V by 6 bases and J by 4 bases, and 15 bases separated the two germline ends. CDR3 length: 14 amino acids. The CDR3 loop reads CASSYSGVRETQYF. The CDR3 nucleotides are TGTGCCAGCAGTTATTCGGGGGTACGAGAGACCCAGTACTTC.

This rearrangement joins TRBV5-1 to TRBJ2-3; possibly TRBD1 for D (5 bases). Deletions cut 4 bases from V and 0 bases from J, with 21 bases between. CDR3 length: 18 residues. Germline CDR1 is SGHRS and CDR2 is YFSETQ. CDR3 in DNA: TGCGCCAGCAGCCTGGGGCCGATAGGGGATACTAGCACAGATACGCAGTATTTT. Encoded protein: CASSLGPIGDTSTDTQYF.

This chain uses TRBV12-3 or TRBV12-4 with TRBJ1-2; D remains ambiguous. The CDR3 totals 14 residues. Trimming took off 6 bases at V and 8 bases at J, with 19 bases between the two ends. The DNA of the CDR3 is TGTGCCAGCAGCCTCGGCGAGGACCTTCTAGGCTACACCTTC. Encoded protein: CASSLGEDLLGYTF.

The rearrangement uses TRBV4-1 and TRBJ1-4; D is undetermined. The length of the CDR3 is 11 residues. V dropped 5 bases and J dropped 10 bases, with 8 bases sitting between them. Germline values: CDR1 MGHRA, CDR2 YSYEKL. In DNA, the CDR3 is TGCGCCAGCAGCAGGGCAGGAAAACTGTTTTTT. It codes for CASSRAGKLFF.